What follows describes a single TCR beta chain. Its antigen is unidentified. Indicated time point: week 47, end of study. All doses held 300 ug of mutant IDH1 20-mer peptide, with topical imiquimod. These data originate in a study of a mutant IDH1 vaccine in newly diagnosed glioma. About the study: Before enrollment, patients got radiotherapy alone, temozolomide alone, or mostly the combination.

V lost 4 bases to trimming and J lost 5 bases, with 11 bases between them. CDR1 and CDR2 (germline): MNHEY, SVGAGI. This CDR3 is 14 amino acids long. The repertoire was sequenced with immunoSEQ multiplex PCR; TCRdb's copy has only in-frame clones and lacks some. This table holds about 94,000 clones, about 90% found once. This sample comprised PBMCs, obtained from a glioma patient whose treatment included an IDH1 peptide vaccine. The sequence came from a woman aged 50 to 65 with glioma. J is TRBJ1-4 and V is TRBV6-5, with a possible D match to TRBD1 (6 bases). CDR3 in DNA: TGTGCCAGCAGTTTGGGGGGCAACAATGAAAAACTGTTTTTT. This translates into CASSLGGNNEKLFF.